This T cell receptor beta chain was sequenced in a study of blood T cell repertoires in COVID-19. About the study: Donors in the United States, Italy and Spain gave samples during acute or convalescent COVID-19. T cells, B-cell-depleted T cells, or PBMCs supplied cDNA or gDNA.

V shed 0 bases and J 6 bases; nucleotides not matched to a gene: 8. The CDR3 spans 17 residues. The germline V gene encodes CDR1 LGHDT and CDR2 YNNKEL (reference sequence). Authors' analysis steps: Estimation of nucleated cell counts was performed using reference gene primer amplification. Data came from immunoSEQ multiplex PCR; TCRdb stores just in-frame clones and leaves some out. The V and J calls and clone size come from that table; D and trimming were worked out from the DNA. The repertoire includes about 110,000 clones, 76% of them detected once, and 3% to 4.5% sits in the top ten. Material for sequencing was peripheral blood. The origin of this receptor is a woman older than 75 with acute or convalescent COVID-19. V and J are TRBV3-1 (or the pseudogene TRBV3-2) and TRBJ2-5; 12 positions match TRBD2. CDR3 sequence reads: CASSQEGLAGGPKTQYF. CDR3 in DNA: TGTGCCAGCAGCCAAGAAGGGCTAGCGGGGGGGCCGAAGACCCAGTACTTC.